This T cell receptor beta chain is from a study of T cells in Graves' hyperthyroidism and ophthalmopathy. Deletions cut 4 bases from V and 2 bases from J, with 8 bases between. Germline V gives CDR1 SGHTA, CDR2 FQGNSA. The CDR3 loop spans 13 amino acids. Exclusion criteria comprised uncontrolled infection, other autoimmune disease, pregnancy or lactation. Amplification yielded TCR beta CDR3 regions, with RNA transcripts as the source. HTBI primers were used for first-round RT-PCR of the TCR CDR3. TCRdb reprocessed the multiplex PCR reads via MiXCR and lists one record per CDR3 protein. In the table there are 480,000 or so distinct CDR3 sequences, around 43% of which are singletons. Findings and limits, study-wide: Most thyroid clonotypes expanded above 0.001 appeared in blood too.

In this sample, this clonotype turned up many times. The antigen is not known. Sequenced input: peripheral blood or thyroid tissue (not recorded which). The chain links TRBV7-2 to TRBJ1-1; D is unclear. This sequence was found in an adult woman with Graves' disease, either hyperthyroidism or ophthalmopathy (not recorded which). The CDR3 DNA reads TGTGCCAGCAGCTCGGCCCTAAACACTGAAGCTTTCTTT. Translation gives CASSSALNTEAFF.